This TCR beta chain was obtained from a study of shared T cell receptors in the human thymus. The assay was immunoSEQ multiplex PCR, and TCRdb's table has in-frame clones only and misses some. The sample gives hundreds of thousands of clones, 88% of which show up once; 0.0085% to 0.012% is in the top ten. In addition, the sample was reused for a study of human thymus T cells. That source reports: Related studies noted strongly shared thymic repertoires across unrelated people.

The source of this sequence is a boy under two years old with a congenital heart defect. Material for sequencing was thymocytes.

CDR3 sequence reads: CASSFRAGEGKTGELFF. In DNA, the CDR3 is TGTGCCAGCAGCTTTAGGGCGGGAGAGGGGAAAACCGGGGAGCTGTTTTTT. This chain uses TRBV7-2 with TRBJ2-2, with TRBD2 identical over 7 bases. J was trimmed by 5 bases and V by 3 bases; bases with no gene match: 12. Germline CDR1 is SGHTA and CDR2 is FQGNSA. The CDR3 contains 17 residues.